These 11 T cell receptor beta chains came from one sample sequenced in a study of vaccination effects on CD4 cells after COVID-19. Their specific antigens are unknown. Assay: immunoSEQ multiplex PCR; the TCRdb copy retains only in-frame clones and omits some. This repertoire shows tens of thousands of clones, around 81% found once; its top ten account for roughly a tenth. Antigen-specific CD4+ T cells were expanded (with viral peptide pools) by the ViraFEST assay ahead of sequencing. Cells that had been cultured for 9 to 10 days were the source of isolated CD4+ T cells. Nobody among the vaccine recipients had prior SARS-CoV-2 infection (nucleocapsid antibodies were negative). The sequencing here drew on CD4+ T cells from PBMCs cultured with SARS-CoV-2 spike peptides, taken before COVID-19 vaccination. These TCRs come from a human donor who received a COVID-19 vaccine.

The rearrangement uses TRBV28 and TRBJ2-1, with TRBD2 matching over 7 bases. The germline CDR1 and CDR2 sequences are MDHEN and SYDVKM. The J segment lost 0 bases and the V segment lost 7 bases, leaving 3 bases of the junction unmatched. This CDR3 contains 14 residues. This CDR3 reads CASKGTNSYNEQFF. For the CDR3, the DNA is TGTGCCAGCAAGGGGACTAACTCCTACAATGAGCAGTTCTTC.

The rearrangement links TRBV5-6 to TRBJ2-7, with D perhaps matching TRBD1 (6 bases). This CDR3 region has 15 residues. The germline CDR1 and CDR2 sequences are SGHDT and YYEEEE. Trimming shortened V by 3 bases and J by 0 bases, and 13 bases separated the two germline ends. The CDR3 nucleotides read TGTGCCAGCAGCTCCGGAGACAGGAGCTCCTACGAGCAGTACGTC. This codes for CASSSGDRSSYEQYV.

This chain joins TRBV6-5 and TRBJ2-7; D possibly corresponds to TRBD2 (5 bases). CDR3 length: 15 residues. V was shortened by 8 bases and J by 2 bases, with 19 bases between the two germline ends. From germline, CDR1 is MNHEY and CDR2 SVGAGI. The CDR3 sequence is CASLAWTPTAYEQYV. CDR3 coding DNA: TGTGCCAGCCTAGCTTGGACTCCTACGGCCTACGAGCAGTACGTC.

This clone was counted between two and nine times. The V and J genes are TRBV2 and TRBJ1-5; 9 bases fit TRBD1. Trimming took 6 bases from V and 5 from J; bases not matched to a gene: 2. Germline V gives CDR1 SNHLY, CDR2 FYNNEI. The CDR3 spans 13 residues. This chain's CDR3 is CASRDRGHQPQHF. In nucleotides, the CDR3 is TGTGCCAGCAGGGACAGGGGCCATCAGCCCCAGCATTTT.

The chain joins TRBV24-1 to TRBJ1-5, with D possibly matching TRBD1 (6 bases). The germline gives CDR1 KGHDR, CDR2 SFDVKD. Trimming shortened V by 5 bases and J by 3 bases, and 10 bases separated the two germline ends. The CDR3 extends over 14 amino acids. CDR3 region: CATSVQGDNQPQHF. Here the CDR3 DNA reads TGTGCCACCAGTGTACAGGGAGACAATCAGCCCCAGCATTTT.

J is TRBJ1-2 and V is TRBV13, with D maybe TRBD1 (5 bases). Germline V gene lookup returns CDR1 PRHDT and CDR2 FYEKMQ (reference sequence). This CDR3 has 14 residues. The V end lost 5 bases, the J end lost 5 bases, and 15 bases lay between the germline ends. In nucleotides, the CDR3 is TGTGCCAGCAGCCGCCGGGACCGATCTTATGGCTACACCTTC. As protein: CASSRRDRSYGYTF.

This clone was observed a handful of times. The chain is built from TRBV2 and TRBJ1-1; D may be TRBD1 (5 bases). Germline V CDR1 and CDR2: SNHLY, FYNNEI. CDR3 length: 14 amino acids. V lost 4 bases to trimming and J lost 7 bases, with 16 bases between them. The chain's CDR3 is CASSVYMGLNEAFF. CDR3 nucleotides: TGTGCCAGCAGTGTTTATATGGGGCTTAATGAAGCTTTCTTT. Using reference TRBV2 and TRBJ1-1 for the parts outside the CDR3, the full variable domain is EPEVTQTPSHQVTQMGQEVILRCVPISNHLYFYWYRQILGQKVEFLVSFYNNEISEKSEIFDDQFSVERPDGSNFTLKIRSTKLEDSAMYFCASSVYMGLNEAFFGQGTRLTVV.

This clone was detected only a few times. V and J are TRBV19 and TRBJ2-3; 9 bases line up with TRBD2. The V segment lost 7 bases and the J segment 0 bases; nucleotides outside the gene matches: 2. Germline V gene sequence: CDR1 LNHDA, CDR2 SQIVND (reference sequence). This CDR3 has 14 residues. CDR3 nucleotides: TGTGCCAGTAACCTAGCGGGGAGCACAGATACGCAGTATTTT. Residues: CASNLAGSTDTQYF. Complete variable domain (other parts from reference TRBV19 and TRBJ2-3): DGGITQSPKYLFRKEGQNVTLSCEQNLNHDAMYWYRQDPGQGLRLIYYSQIVNDFQKGDIAEGYSVSREKKESFPLTVTSAQKNPTAFYLCASNLAGSTDTQYFGPGTRLTVL.

In its sample, this clone was seen a few times. The chain employs TRBV7-2 and TRBJ2-2, with 7 bases identical to TRBD2. The junction had 4 bases not matched to a gene; V was cut back by 2 bases and J by 4 bases. Germline V CDR1 and CDR2: SGHTA, FQGNSA. This CDR3 has 15 amino acids. The CDR3 loop is CASSLQGGTTGELFF. CDR3 coding DNA: TGTGCCAGCAGCTTACAGGGAGGGACCACCGGGGAGCTGTTTTTT.

V and J are TRBV9 and TRBJ2-1, with D perhaps assigned TRBD1 or TRBD2 (5 bases each). The CDR3 runs to 16 residues. The V end was cut by 3 bases, the J end by 1 base, with 14 bases between. CDR1 and CDR2 from the germline V gene are SGDLS and YYNGEE. The CDR3 region has the DNA TGTGCCAGCAGCGCCCGGGACCGACTATCCTACAATGAGCAGTTCTTC. Its translation: CASSARDRLSYNEQFF.

The chain carries TRBV5-6 and TRBJ1-2; D uncertain. This CDR3 contains 13 residues. V shed 1 base and J shed 7 bases, with 11 bases lying between them. CDR1 and CDR2 (germline): SGHDT, YYEEEE. CDR3 nucleotides: TGTGCCAGCAGCTTGAAGGCAGGCGGTGGCTACACCTTC. Protein: CASSLKAGGGYTF.